Following are 3 T cell receptor beta chains from one sample sequenced in a study of T-cell reconstitution after alpha-beta-depleted transplantation in children. TCRbeta library preparation incorporated unique molecular identifiers. Each CDR3 protein is one row after TCRdb ran MiXCR on the PCR reads. Of about 980,000 distinct CDR3 sequences listed, roughly 29% are singletons. The material was PBMCs, mostly from graft donor cells, obtained 360 days after TCRalphabeta/CD19-depleted stem cell transplant. The source of these receptors is a boy under two years old who had a stem cell transplant for SCID, so the T cells may come from the graft donor.

This chain connects TRBV24-1 to TRBJ2-1; a possible D gene is TRBD2 (6 bases). V was pared by 3 bases and J by 10 bases, with 12 bases between. Germline V gene sequence: CDR1 KGHDR, CDR2 SFDVKD. This CDR3 region has 13 residues. DNA for the CDR3: TGTGCCACCAGTGATCAGCCGGGACTGGAGCAGTTCTTC. It yields the protein CATSDQPGLEQFF.

The chain is built from TRBV7-9 and TRBJ1-6; no reliable D call. The V gene's germline CDR1 is SEHNR and CDR2 FQNEAQ (reference sequence). The CDR3 runs 15 residues. V gave up 1 base and J gave up 8 bases, with 12 bases separating them. CDR3: CASSLEDGRDSPLHF. The CDR3 bases are TGTGCCAGCAGCTTAGAGGACGGCCGGGATTCACCCCTCCACTTT.

This sequence joins TRBV20-1 and TRBJ2-3; 7 nucleotides line up with TRBD2. The CDR3 has 15 amino acids. With 3 bases clipped from V and 2 bases from J, the junction kept 8 bases outside the gene matches. Germline lookup yields CDR1 DFQATT and CDR2 SNEGSKA (reference sequence). The CDR3 DNA sequence: TGCAGTGCTAGTATTGCTAGCGGACACACAGATACGCAGTATTTT. Its translation: CSASIASGHTDTQYF.